This TCR beta chain was captured by sequencing in a study of Ad26.COV2.S vaccination and SARS-CoV-2 variants (dated by TCRdb to the early 2020s). Regarding the research as a whole: Donors in the vaccine arm were drawn from COV1001, a multicentre, randomized, double-blind, placebo-controlled phase I-IIa trial testing Ad26.COV2.S in healthy adults. Ad26.COV2.S was administered intramuscularly at 5 x 10^10 or 1 x 10^11 viral particles, either as a single shot or as two shots given 56 days apart. The specificity and breadth of SARS-CoV-2-reactive T cell receptors after Ad26.COV2.S vaccination were assessed by TCRbeta repertoire sequencing. The TCR-sequenced set comprised approximately 32 samples: some 19 Ad26.COV2.S vaccine recipients, 5 placebo recipients and 8 SARS-CoV-2 convalescent individuals. Trial participants were randomized into five groups of five: low-dose or high-dose Ad26.COV2.S given once or twice, or placebo on both occasions. Investigators remained blinded to trial group allocation during experiments and outcome assessment.

The CDR3 runs 12 amino acids, cysteine and phenylalanine included. This entry keeps only the CDR3 DNA: 36 bases, framed from base 1. V lost 0 bases and J lost 11 bases, and the count of bases not matched to a germline gene is 1. For CDR1 and CDR2, the germline V gene (reference sequence) lists LGHDT and YNNKEL. A word on this clone: No antigen is known for it. The input lacks base qualities; no much larger clone sits a single base away.

TCRbeta CDR3 regions were sequenced with the immunoSEQ Assay. After extraction, genomic DNA underwent amplification by bias-controlled multiplex PCR, followed by high-throughput sequencing. Per the original workflow: To quantify the absolute abundance of every unique TCRbeta CDR3 region, sequences were collapsed and filtered. T cell fraction was estimated by normalizing TCRbeta template counts to usable DNA, with usable DNA measured through amplification of reference genes found in all nucleated cells. Repertoire TCRs were annotated as SARS-CoV-2-specific by exact matching of V gene, CDR3 amino acid sequence and J gene to a known reactive TCR set. The reference SARS-CoV-2 TCR set came from MIRA and was filtered for enrichment in COVID-19-positive ImmuneCODE repertoires, removing public or cross-reactive TCRs. Drawing on the MIRA antigens, annotated TCRs were analysed further at the level of specific ORF or position within ORF. Depth was the summed frequency of annotated unique rearrangements, while breadth was defined as annotated unique rearrangements over total unique productive rearrangements. Group comparisons of TCR breadth used two-sided Wilcoxon rank-sum tests. TCRdb re-hosts the immuneACCESS table, in-frame sequences only. Its copies lack some clones; in the studies checked, an unresolved V gene accounts for under half of them, and the cause for the rest is not known. The V and J calls and clone size were taken over from that table, and D and trimming were inferred from the DNA. Counted in this sample were 290,000 or so clones; 70% to 90% of them appeared once. The ten most abundant clones make up 3% to 4% of the sample.

Paper-wide results and their limitations: Non-spike TCR breadth was comparable between vaccine and placebo recipients, consistent with the vaccine containing only spike. Spike-specific TCR breadth was higher in Ad26.COV2.S recipients than in placebo recipients (P = 0.0014). The study was not powered to compare responses between vaccine doses or regimens. After vaccination, spike-specific CD8+ and CD4+ T cell responses were reported to show substantial breadth. The authors noted that the TCR breadth and depth analyses may have underestimated total T cell responses.

Reading the label with the study, this specimen's treatment or condition is: roughly 18 received Ad26.COV2.S at low or high dose, single or two shots; about 5 received placebo; per-sample allocation not given. For vaccine and placebo recipients, the sequenced repertoires came from samples collected on day 63 after the first injection. In Cohort 1b, 25 adults aged 18-55 years were enrolled at a single site in Boston, USA, between 29 July and 7 August 2020. Ad26.COV2.S was a replication-incompetent adenovirus type 26 vector that expressed a prefusion-stabilized SARS-CoV-2 spike protein derived from the original Wuhan strain.

The TCR originated in a person aged 18 to 59 who received the Ad26.COV2.S COVID-19 vaccine or a placebo. The sequence links TRBV3-1 (or the pseudogene TRBV3-2) to TRBJ2-5, with 9 central nucleotides matching TRBD2. The sequencing here drew on peripheral blood, taken in a trial of Ad26.COV2.S vaccine versus placebo. The nucleotide sequence reads as follows: TGTGCCAGCAGCCAAGATCTAGCGGGACAGTACTTC. Its protein is CASSQDLAGQYF.